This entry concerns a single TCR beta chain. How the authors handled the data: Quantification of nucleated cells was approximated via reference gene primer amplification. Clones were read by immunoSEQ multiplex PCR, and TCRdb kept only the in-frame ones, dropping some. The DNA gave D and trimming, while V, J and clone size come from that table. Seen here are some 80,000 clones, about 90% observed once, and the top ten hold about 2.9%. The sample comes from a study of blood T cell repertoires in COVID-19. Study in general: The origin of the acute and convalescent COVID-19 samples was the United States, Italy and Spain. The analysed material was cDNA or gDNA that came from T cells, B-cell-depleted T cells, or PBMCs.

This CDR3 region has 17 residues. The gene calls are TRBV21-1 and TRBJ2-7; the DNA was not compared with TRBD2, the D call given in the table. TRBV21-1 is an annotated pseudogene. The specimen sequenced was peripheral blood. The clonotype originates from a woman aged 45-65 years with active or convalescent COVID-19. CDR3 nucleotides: TGTGCCAGCAGCCCGACTAGCGGGGTAGGGATTACCTACGAGCAGTACTTC. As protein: CASSPTSGVGITYEQYF.